These 17 T cell receptor beta chains were all obtained from the same sample, sequenced in a study of vaccination and CD4 T cells after COVID-19. Treatment of the sample: approximately 10-day PBMC culture with coronavirus spike peptide pools or control peptides (ViraFEST assay). Antigen specificity for these receptors is unknown. Sequencing of DNA taken from cultured CD4+ T cells relied on the Oncomine TCR Beta short-read assay. TCRdb passed the PCR reads through MiXCR, listing each CDR3 protein once. This table has some 11,000 distinct CDR3 sequences, 75% appearing once. The material sequenced was CD4+ T cells from blood, cultured in vitro. Receptors were obtained from a human donor who had recovered from COVID-19.

This chain connects TRBV20-1 to TRBJ1-1; possible D gene TRBD1, 5 bases. V was pared by 0 bases and J by 7 bases, with 12 bases between. CDR1 is DFQATT, CDR2 SNEGSKA, per germline (reference sequence). The CDR3 spans 13 residues. CDR3 sequence: CSARDLGGYEAFF. For the CDR3, the DNA is TGCAGTGCTAGAGATCTTGGGGGGTATGAAGCTTTCTTT.

This chain links TRBV6-5 with TRBJ2-7; D might be TRBD2 (7 bases). V was shortened by 4 bases and J by 5 bases, with 18 bases between the two germline ends. The length of the CDR3 is 15 residues. The germline V gene has CDR1 MNHEY and CDR2 SVGAGI. The CDR3, as DNA: TGTGCCAGCAGTTGGCGGGGGCGCATCCCCGACGAGCAGTACTTC. It specifies CASSWRGRIPDEQYF.

The J gene is TRBJ2-7, the V gene TRBV6-2 or TRBV6-3; 11 bases agree with TRBD1. V lost 6 bases, J lost 7 bases, and 8 bases stayed unmatched. The germline V gene has CDR1 MNHEY and CDR2 SVGEGT. The CDR3 contains 14 residues. In DNA, the CDR3 is TGTGCCAGCAGCCCCGGACAGGGGGCGCGGGAGCAGTACTTC. The encoded protein is CASSPGQGAREQYF.

The rearrangement uses TRBV5-5 and TRBJ2-7; no firm D call. V was trimmed by 4 bases and J by 0 bases, leaving 5 bases between them. The CDR3 is made up of 12 amino acids. CDR1 and CDR2 (germline): SGHKS, YYEKEE (reference sequence). The CDR3 coding sequence is TGTGCCAGCAGCCTAAGCTCCTACGAGCAGTACTTC. This gives the protein CASSLSSYEQYF.

The CDR3 protein is CASSLGGSRGSPQHF. CDR3 in DNA: TGTGCCAGCAGTTTAGGTGGGAGTAGGGGCTCGCCCCAGCATTTT. The chain combines TRBV27 with TRBJ1-5; TRBD1 is a possible D gene (5 bases). This CDR3 has 15 amino acids. Germline V CDR1 and CDR2: MNHEY, SMNVEV (reference sequence). V lost 2 bases, J lost 9 bases, and 17 bases lay in between.

This clonotype is large. DNA of the CDR3: TGTGCCAGCAGTAGACTGGACCTTTATGGGACCCAGTACTTC. This codes for CASSRLDLYGTQYF. This chain uses TRBV6-1 with TRBJ2-5; D is ambiguous. CDR1 and CDR2 from the germline V gene are MNHNS and SASEGT. V shed 5 bases and J shed 7 bases, with 17 bases lying between them. This CDR3 contains 14 residues.

The chain carries TRBV2 and TRBJ1-1, with D possibly being TRBD1 (6 bases). Trimming shortened V by 5 bases and J by 5 bases, and 27 bases separated the two germline ends. Germline V gene lookup returns CDR1 SNHLY and CDR2 FYNNEI. The length of the CDR3 is 18 residues. The CDR3 DNA follows: TGTGCCAGCAGTACCCGGGGGGGGGGGCCGATTGGGGGGACTGAAGCTTTCTTT. Its protein is CASSTRGGGPIGGTEAFF.

The chain recombines TRBV6-1 with TRBJ2-5; 10 bases are a match to TRBD2. CDR1 is MNHNS and CDR2 is SASEGT in the germline V gene. The ends lost 4 bases at V and 4 bases at J; junction bases unmatched: 3. The CDR3 sequence is 14 residues long. As DNA, the CDR3 is TGTGCCAGCAGTGTTAGCGGGAGGAGAGAGACCCAGTACTTC. This codes for CASSVSGRRETQYF.

The V call is TRBV20-1, the J call TRBJ2-5, with 7 bases matching TRBD1. The CDR3 runs 13 residues. V dropped 3 bases and J dropped 3; count of bases not matched to a gene: 4. The germline gives CDR1 DFQATT, CDR2 SNEGSKA (reference sequence). The DNA for the CDR3 is TGCAGTGCTAGTGAAGGGGGCAAAGAGACCCAGTACTTC. It codes for CSASEGGKETQYF.

The gene calls are TRBV28 and TRBJ1-2; 8 bases are shared with TRBD1. The trim removed 1 base at V and 9 bases at J, leaving 16 bases unmatched. The CDR3 length is 17 residues. Germline V lookup: CDR1 MDHEN, CDR2 SYDVKM. CDR3 amino acids: CASSLSAGGGGLYSYTF. The DNA of the CDR3 is TGTGCCAGCAGTTTATCAGCAGGGGGCGGTGGACTTTATAGCTACACCTTC.

V gene TRBV15 combines with J gene TRBJ1-6; D call uncertain. Trimming cost V 11 bases and J 2 bases, with 10 bases left between them. The CDR3 runs to 13 residues. The germline V gene has CDR1 LNHNV and CDR2 YYDKDF (reference sequence). The CDR3 DNA reads as TGTGCCCGGAACGGCGCCTATAATTCACCCCTCCACTTT. Amino acids: CARNGAYNSPLHF.

V usage is TRBV19 and J usage is TRBJ2-7; D may be TRBD2 (6 bases). This CDR3 has 14 residues. Trimming left V 3 bases short and J 6 bases short, with 15 bases between. CDR1 and CDR2 (germline): LNHDA, SQIVND (reference sequence). The DNA for the CDR3 is TGTGCCAGTAGTATTGGGGGAGGCGCGACCGAGCAGTACTTC. This translates into CASSIGGGATEQYF.

This clonotype was seen more than once but under ten times. V usage is TRBV20-1 and J usage is TRBJ1-2; 7 bases are a match to TRBD1. The CDR3 runs to 16 residues. Germline V gene sequence: CDR1 DFQATT, CDR2 SNEGSKA (reference sequence). Trimming took 2 bases from V and 5 from J; bases not matched to a gene: 14. The CDR3 coding sequence is TGCAGTGCTAGACCCCTCGGACAGGCCGGGGGTTATGGCTACACCTTC. Its protein is CSARPLGQAGGYGYTF.

The CDR3 reads CSARDFARETNQPQHF. The CDR3 DNA sequence: TGCAGTGCTAGAGATTTCGCCAGGGAAACGAATCAGCCCCAGCATTTT. The J gene is TRBJ1-5, the V gene TRBV20-1; D perhaps matches TRBD1 (5 bases). This CDR3 has 16 amino acids. The germline V and J ends were trimmed by 0 bases and 4 bases, with 16 bases remaining between them. The germline V gene has CDR1 DFQATT and CDR2 SNEGSKA (reference sequence).

The chain recombines TRBV6-1 with TRBJ1-2, with D possibly matching TRBD1 (5 bases). Germline V CDR1 and CDR2: MNHNS, SASEGT. V was shortened by 0 bases and J by 3 bases, with 11 bases between the two germline ends. This CDR3 comprises 15 residues. CDR3 coding DNA: TGTGCCAGCAGTGAAGCCTTGGGACCCGACTATGGCTACACCTTC. It codes for CASSEALGPDYGYTF.

V usage is TRBV7-2 and J usage is TRBJ1-5, with D tentatively TRBD1 (5 bases). Trimming removed 5 bases at V and 7 bases at J, with 18 bases between. Germline V gene lookup returns CDR1 SGHTA and CDR2 FQGNSA. The CDR3 is 15 residues long. Written as DNA, the CDR3 is TGTGCCAGCAGCCTTACGACGGGGCAGCAGCAGCCCCAGCATTTT. This codes for CASSLTTGQQQPQHF.

The sample holds one count of this clonotype. V is TRBV4-3 and J is TRBJ2-3, with TRBD1 matching 8 bases. Per germline, CDR1 LGHNA and CDR2 YSLEER. The CDR3 covers 16 residues. The junction had 8 bases not matched to a gene; V was cut back by 4 bases and J by 2 bases. The CDR3 loop reads CASSPGQGTTTDTQYF. CDR3 sequence (DNA): TGCGCCAGCAGCCCAGGACAGGGCACCACCACAGATACGCAGTATTTT.